Given below is one T cell receptor (beta chain) in context. Antigen unknown. Though probably carrying unrecorded immune exposures, donors were nominally healthy at sampling. This PCR relied on a set of 60 Vbeta primers and 13 Jbeta primers. Assay used: immunoSEQ multiplex PCR; TCRdb lists only in-frame clones, some missing. The data show about 160,000 clones, 60% to 80% seen once. These data originate in a study of cytomegalovirus exposure and HLA in healthy donors. Findings of the study overall: TCR beta chains numbering 164 were designated cytomegalovirus-associated.

Specimen: PBMCs. The TCR originated in a man aged 45-60 years in good health and CMV-seropositive.

The CDR3 DNA sequence: TGTGCCAGCAGCTTAGTCGTTAGCGGGGGGGGTGAGCAGTACTTC. Amino acid sequence: CASSLVVSGGGEQYF. The V and J genes are TRBV7-2 and TRBJ2-7, with 11 bases fitting TRBD2. This CDR3 contains 15 residues. Germline-derived CDR1 and CDR2 are SGHTA and FQGNSA. The trim removed 1 base at V and 7 bases at J, leaving 6 bases unmatched.